A selection of T cell receptor beta chains follows, all from one sample in a study of blood T cell repertoires in COVID-19. Repertoires were generated with immunoSEQ multiplex PCR, while TCRdb's copy carries only in-frame clones and drops some. The sample lists some 66,000 clones, 90% occurring once. Sequenced input: peripheral blood. These receptors were obtained from a human donor with active COVID-19. The donor label of this sample is uncertain. The conserved cysteine and the conserved F or W are not part of the CDR3 here.

TRBJ2-7 TRBV7-2 14 ASSLAIAGAVDEQY
TRBJ1-1 TRBV5-1 13 ASQEQGMAGTEAF
TRBJ1-2 TRBV4-1 11 ASSQGTGVGYT
TRBJ1-1 TRBV5-4 11 ASSPGQEAGAF
TRBJ2-7 TRBV10-2 10 ASTPGGYEQY
TRBJ2-6 TRBV19 14 ASNTGGALGANVLT
TRBJ1-2 TRBV29-1 13 SVETQQGVGYGYT
TRBJ2-2 TRBV2 12 ASMTQENTGELF
TRBJ2-7 TRBV18 11 ASSPGTPYEQY
TRBJ1-3 TRBV7-2 9 ASRLGNTIY
TRBJ2-3 TRBV9 13 ASSVEGERTDTQY
TRBJ2-7 TRBV5-4 10 ASSLAGSEQY
TRBJ1-5 TRBV5-1 11 ASSEDSYQPQH
TRBJ2-2 TRBV19 13 ASSPGQGNTGELF
TRBJ2-7 TRBV3-1/TRBV3-2 11 ASSFDRGYEQY
TRBJ2-5 TRBV18 13 ASSPLLSVQETQY
TRBJ2-7 TRBV7-3 12 ASSLAGISYEQY
TRBJ2-7 TRBV7-9 15 ASSHLFPRDKPYEQY
TRBJ2-7 TRBV15 13 ATSSGQASSYEQY
TRBJ2-7 TRBV29-1 13 SVEPRGRDLYEQY
TRBJ1-4 TRBV28 14 ASRRGQGAINEKLF
TRBJ2-3 TRBV6-5 12 ATLPRGLTDTQY
TRBJ1-1 TRBV3-1/TRBV3-2 11 ASSPLGSSEAF
TRBJ1-5 TRBV7-6 15 ASSLGSGLAGNQPQH
TRBJ2-1 TRBV5-1 12 ASSPSTGNNEQF
TRBJ2-3 TRBV6-1 14 ASSDRGGDFTDTQY
TRBJ2-1 TRBV5-5 11 ASSPQPYNEQF
TRBJ2-1 TRBV2 12 ASSSSGRANEQF
TRBJ2-5 TRBV7-3 13 ASSLGTSELETQY
TRBJ2-1 TRBV4-3 15 ASSQAYSGTGYNEQF
TRBJ1-2 TRBV7-2 10 ASSFQRGGET
TRBJ2-7 TRBV28 10 ASSPSPYEQY
TRBJ1-2 TRBV7-9 13 ASSPTGDDVYGYT
TRBJ1-5 TRBV30 15 AWSVRATGDSNQPQH
TRBJ2-5 TRBV7-9 12 ASSWLDSQETQY
TRBJ1-6 TRBV4-2 13 ASSQEGQGYSPLH
TRBJ2-3 TRBV7-2 12 ASSLQGYTDTQY
TRBJ2-1 TRBV5-1 13 ASSSDGNSYNEQF
TRBJ2-1 TRBV9 14 ASSVAVTSGNNEQF
TRBJ2-5 TRBV5-1 11 ASNGELQETQY
TRBJ2-7 TRBV11-2 13 ASSVTGEGSYEQY
TRBJ2-3 TRBV9 16 ASSVGGGGGLSTDTQY
TRBJ1-1 TRBV25-1 10 ASSEWTGEAF
TRBJ2-4 TRBV10-3 10 AISESHRGAY
TRBJ2-5 TRBV15 12 ATSRDMGRETQY
TRBJ2-7 TRBV30 11 AWSVQGGYEQY
TRBJ1-1 TRBV5-1 13 ASTRVGQGRTEAF
TRBJ2-1 TRBV5-1 13 ASSYQGSSYNEQF
TRBJ2-1 TRBV9 13 ASSESGGIYNEQF